The 21 T cell receptor beta chains below all came from one sample that was sequenced in a study of beta chain features in type 1 diabetes. These receptors' targets are unknown. Study-level points and caveats: Within each of all four CD4+ subsets, Type 1 diabetes patients had TCRB CDR3s that were moderately but significantly shorter.

All of the isolated RNA was reverse transcribed, so expressed TCRB transcripts were sequenced. TCRdb's copy holds only in-frame clones and misses some; the assay was immunoSEQ multiplex PCR. In the table there are roughly 340,000 clones, 10% to 15% of which are singletons. What was sequenced was naive CD4+ T cells from blood. Receptors were obtained from a woman aged 18-30 years with type 1 diabetes.

This chain connects TRBV30 to TRBJ1-6; D is unresolved. The germline gives CDR1 GTSNPN, CDR2 SVGIG (reference sequence). The CDR3 contains 13 residues. Trimming took 3 bases from V and 8 from J, leaving 11 bases between them. The CDR3 sequence: CAWSLAGDSPLHF. CDR3 DNA sequence: TGTGCCTGGAGCCTGGCAGGCGATTCACCCCTCCACTTT. Using reference TRBV30 and TRBJ1-6 for the parts outside the CDR3, the full variable domain is SQTIHQWPATLVQPVGSPLSLECTVEGTSNPNLYWYRQAAGRGLQLLFYSVGIGQISSEVPQNLSASRPQDRQFILSSKKLLLSDSGFYLCAWSLAGDSPLHFGNGTRLTVT.

This clone occurred a few times. This chain uses TRBV29-1 with TRBJ2-3; TRBD2 might be the D (5 bases). Germline V gene lookup returns CDR1 SQVTM and CDR2 ANQGSEA. V was shortened by 4 bases and J by 4 bases, with 12 bases between the two germline ends. The CDR3 consists of 13 residues. The CDR3 bases are TGCAGCGTTGCGGGAAGGCATTCAGATACGCAGTATTTT. This encodes CSVAGRHSDTQYF.

The chain combines TRBV30 with TRBJ2-5; D possibly corresponds to TRBD2 (6 bases). V was clipped by 3 bases and J by 2 bases, with 10 bases between them. CDR3 length: 13 amino acids. Germline V gene data show CDR1 as GTSNPN and CDR2 as SVGIG (reference sequence). The CDR3 bases are TGTGCCTGGAGCGGGACTGATCAAGAGACCCAGTACTTC. Translation: CAWSGTDQETQYF.

The chain uses TRBV7-9 and TRBJ1-1, with a weak D call TRBD1 (6 bases). Trimming left V 3 bases short and J 1 base short, with 12 bases between. The CDR3 has 15 residues. Germline CDR1 reads SEHNR; CDR2 reads FQNEAQ (reference sequence). The CDR3 loop reads CASSLGHLGNTEAFF. The CDR3 coding sequence is TGTGCCAGCAGCTTGGGACACCTGGGGAACACTGAAGCTTTCTTT.

This clone was detected a few times. The DNA for the CDR3 is TGTGCCAGCAGACCAATCCGGCTAGCGGGCTGGACCCAGTACTTC. This sequence encodes CASRPIRLAGWTQYF. The rearrangement uses TRBV21-1 and TRBJ2-5; the D call of TRBD2 is as the table states it, not checked on the DNA. TRBV21-1 is given as a pseudogene. The CDR3 runs to 15 residues.

The J gene is TRBJ1-2, the V gene TRBV9; D call uncertain. CDR1 SGDLS and CDR2 YYNGEE come from the germline V gene. This CDR3 contains 15 residues. Trimming left V 1 base short and J 0 bases short, with 10 bases between. The CDR3, as DNA: TGTGCCAGCAGCGTAAGCTCTGCGGCTAACTATGGCTACACCTTC. Its translation is CASSVSSAANYGYTF. Together with reference TRBV9 and TRBJ1-2, the CDR3 gives the full variable domain: DSGVTQTPKHLITATGQRVTLRCSPRSGDLSVYWYQQSLDQGLQFLIQYYNGEERAKGNILERFSAQQFPDLHSELNLSSLELGDSALYFCASSVSSAANYGYTFGSGTRLTVV.

The V and J genes are TRBV11-3 and TRBJ2-5; TRBD2 matches at 10 bases. The junction had 5 bases not matched to a gene; V was cut back by 2 bases and J by 5 bases. Germline CDR1 and CDR2: SGHNT and YENEEA. The CDR3 is made up of 15 amino acids. CDR3 in amino acids: CASSLYLGLAETQYF. CDR3 coding DNA: TGTGCCAGCAGCTTATATTTGGGACTAGCGGAGACCCAGTACTTC.

To note about this clone: The same CDR3 is also encoded by other DNA sequences in this sample. The J gene is TRBJ2-1, the V gene TRBV5-4; TRBD2 matches 8 bases. The CDR3 loop spans 16 amino acids. Germline assignment: CDR1 SGHNT and CDR2 YYREEE (reference sequence). Trimming took 3 bases from V and 7 from J; bases not matched to a gene: 12. This CDR3 is CASSSPSAGARNEQFF. CDR3 coding DNA: TGTGCCAGCAGCTCCCCCTCAGCGGGAGCGCGAAATGAGCAGTTCTTC.

The V gene is TRBV6-1, the J gene TRBJ2-5; TRBD2 might be the D (5 bases). Trimming pared 1 base from V and 5 bases from J, leaving 5 bases between. The germline V gene encodes CDR1 MNHNS and CDR2 SASEGT. This CDR3 region has 12 residues. The CDR3 DNA sequence: TGTGCCAGCAGTGAAGGCGGGGAGACCCAGTACTTC. Its protein is CASSEGGETQYF.

The chain couples TRBV7-2 to TRBJ1-6, with D possibly TRBD1 on 6 matching bases. This CDR3 has 15 residues. The ends were cut back, 5 bases at V and 8 bases at J, with 16 bases in the middle. Germline values: CDR1 SGHTA, CDR2 FQGNSA. CDR3 DNA sequence: TGTGCCAGCAGCGGTAACAGGGCGGCGGATTCACCCCTCCACTTT. Translation: CASSGNRAADSPLHF.

This clone was detected a few times. The chain uses TRBV7-2 and TRBJ2-7, with unresolved D. The length of the CDR3 is 14 residues. Trimming took 8 bases from V and 0 from J, leaving 14 bases between them. Per the germline V gene, CDR1 is SGHTA and CDR2 is FQGNSA. The CDR3 region has the DNA TGTGCCAGCGCCCAGGATTCGAACTCCTACGAGCAGTACTTC. Translating gives CASAQDSNSYEQYF.

Only a few counts were recorded for this clone. The chain uses TRBV6-5 and TRBJ2-6; possible D gene TRBD1, 6 bases. This CDR3 has 15 residues. V lost 2 bases, J lost 4 bases, and 9 bases lay in between. From germline, CDR1 is MNHEY and CDR2 SVGAGI. In DNA form, the CDR3 reads TGTGCCAGCAGTTACCAGGGGTACGGGGCCAACGTCCTGACTTTC. Its protein product is CASSYQGYGANVLTF.

The chain uses TRBV5-1 and TRBJ2-5; TRBD1 agrees at 7 bases. The germline CDR1 and CDR2 sequences are SGHRS and YFSETQ. The CDR3 has 14 residues. V gave up 7 bases and J gave up 3 bases; unmatched junction bases: 9. In DNA, the CDR3 is TGCGCCAGCCGGTCGACAGGGATGGAAGAGACCCAGTACTTC. Translated, it gives CASRSTGMEETQYF.

The V gene is TRBV29-1, the J gene TRBJ2-2, with TRBD1 matching over 9 bases. The J segment lost 0 bases and the V segment lost 7 bases, leaving 3 bases of the junction unmatched. Germline values: CDR1 SQVTM, CDR2 ANQGSEA. This CDR3 has 14 amino acids. Here the CDR3 reads CSGRTGANTGELFF. The CDR3 DNA sequence: TGCAGCGGGCGGACAGGGGCGAACACCGGGGAGCTGTTTTTT.

The gene calls are TRBV25-1 and TRBJ2-3; 9 bases line up with TRBD1. The junction had 6 bases not matched to a gene; V was cut back by 6 bases and J by 5 bases. Germline CDR1 is MGHDK and CDR2 is SYGVNS. The CDR3 has 14 amino acids. The chain's CDR3 is CASREQGAGDTQYF. In nucleotides, the CDR3 is TGTGCCAGCAGGGAACAGGGGGCGGGAGATACGCAGTATTTT.

Only one count was recorded for this clone. CDR3 protein: CASSLERPFSTNSPLHF. Here the CDR3 DNA reads TGCGCCAGCAGCTTGGAGCGACCGTTCAGTACTAATTCACCCCTCCACTTT. The genes are TRBV5-1 and TRBJ1-6; D unresolved. The germline V and J ends were trimmed by 0 bases and 6 bases, with 16 bases remaining between them. Germline CDR1 reads SGHRS; CDR2 reads YFSETQ. This CDR3 spans 17 amino acids.

V usage is TRBV25-1 and J usage is TRBJ2-3; TRBD1 matches 7 bases. Losses at the gene ends were 0 bases for V and 6 bases for J; bases not matched to a gene: 6. CDR3 size: 15 residues. Germline V gene lookup returns CDR1 MGHDK and CDR2 SYGVNS. The chain's CDR3 is CASSEYRGLFDTQYF. CDR3 bases: TGTGCCAGCAGTGAATACAGGGGGTTGTTTGATACGCAGTATTTT.

CDR3 in DNA: TGTGCCAGCAGTTTACTAGGGGGAGCTAACTATGGCTACACCTTC. Its translation: CASSLLGGANYGYTF. This chain connects TRBV27 to TRBJ1-2; TRBD1 might be the D (6 bases). Germline CDR1 is MNHEY and CDR2 is SMNVEV (reference sequence). V was trimmed by 2 bases and J by 0 bases, leaving 10 bases between them. This CDR3 has 15 residues.

CDR3 loop: CASSTSTWNTEAFF. In DNA, the CDR3 is TGTGCCAGCAGCACTAGTACGTGGAACACTGAAGCTTTCTTT. The chain links TRBV9 to TRBJ1-1; D gene unclear. Germline V lookup: CDR1 SGDLS, CDR2 YYNGEE. CDR3 length: 14 residues. The V gene lost 4 bases and the J gene lost 1 base, with 11 bases spanning the gap.

The rearrangement joins TRBV7-2 to TRBJ2-7; TRBD1 matches 9 bases. This CDR3 is built from 15 residues. Germline CDR1 is SGHTA and CDR2 is FQGNSA. With V trimmed by 5 bases and J by 3 bases, 8 bases remained unmatched. CDR3 in DNA: TGTGCCAGCAGCACCCAAGCGGGACAGGGCTACGAGCAGTACTTC. It yields the protein CASSTQAGQGYEQYF.

V usage is TRBV9 and J usage is TRBJ2-1; 14 bases line up with TRBD2. The V and J ends lost 7 bases and 1 base, in that order; junction bases with no gene match: 1. This CDR3 comprises 15 residues. Per the germline V gene, CDR1 is SGDLS and CDR2 is YYNGEE. The CDR3 reads CASGTSGGSYNEQFF. CDR3 coding DNA: TGTGCCAGCGGGACTAGCGGGGGTTCCTACAATGAGCAGTTCTTC.